Included here is one TCR beta chain sequence, with context. The sample originates from a study of T cell changes during pregnancy in multiple sclerosis. The protocol was immunoSEQ multiplex PCR, while the TCRdb copy is restricted to in-frame clones and leaves out a portion. Here the sample spans tens of thousands of clones, approximately 92% being singletons. Germline V gives CDR1 MNHEY, CDR2 SMNVEV (reference sequence). The CDR3 totals 13 residues. The V end lost 3 bases, the J end lost 4 bases, and 9 bases lay between the germline ends. This TCR was sampled from a female donor with multiple sclerosis, enrolled in a pregnancy study. This sequence joins TRBV27 and TRBJ1-2, with D possibly being TRBD1 (6 bases). Sequences were derived from CD4+ T cells from peripheral blood mononuclear cells, sampled in the first trimester of pregnancy. Written as DNA, the CDR3 is TGTGCCAGCAGTTTTGGGGGCGGCTATGGCTACACCTTC. It specifies CASSFGGGYGYTF.